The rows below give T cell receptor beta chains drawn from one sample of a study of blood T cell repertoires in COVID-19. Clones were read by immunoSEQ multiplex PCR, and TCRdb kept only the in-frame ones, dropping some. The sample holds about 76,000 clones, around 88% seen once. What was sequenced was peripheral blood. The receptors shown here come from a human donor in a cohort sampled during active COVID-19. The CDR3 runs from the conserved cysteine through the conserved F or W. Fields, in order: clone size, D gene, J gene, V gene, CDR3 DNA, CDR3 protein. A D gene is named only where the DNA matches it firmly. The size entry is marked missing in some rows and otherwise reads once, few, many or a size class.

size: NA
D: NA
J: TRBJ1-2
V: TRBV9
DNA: TGTGCCAGCAGCGTAGAGGAGGGAGCCTTAAACGGCTACACCTTC
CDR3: CASSVEEGALNGYTF

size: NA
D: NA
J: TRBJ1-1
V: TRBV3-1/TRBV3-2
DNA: TGTGCCAGCAGCCAAGATACCGGGACAGAAGCTTTCTTT
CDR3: CASSQDTGTEAFF

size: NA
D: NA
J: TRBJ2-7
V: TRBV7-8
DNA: TGTGCCAGCAGCTTTGATCGGACAGAGACCTACGAGCAGTACTTC
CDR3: CASSFDRTETYEQYF

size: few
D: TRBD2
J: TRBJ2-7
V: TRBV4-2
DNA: TGTGCCAGCAGCCTTAATGTAGCGGGAGTCTACGAGCAGTACTTC
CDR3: CASSLNVAGVYEQYF

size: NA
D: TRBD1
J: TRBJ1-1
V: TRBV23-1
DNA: TGCGCCAGTTATGGACAGGCAAGTAGGTTGATCACTGAAGCTTTCTTT
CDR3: CASYGQASRLITEAFF

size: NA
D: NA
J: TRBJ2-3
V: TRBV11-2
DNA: TGTGCCAGCAGCTTTTGGGGGGGGCCCGGTACGCAGTATTTT
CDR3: CASSFWGGPGTQYF

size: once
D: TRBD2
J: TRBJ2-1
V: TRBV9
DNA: TGTGCCAGCAGCCCAGGACTAGCGGAGTACAATGAGCAGTTCTTC
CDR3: CASSPGLAEYNEQFF

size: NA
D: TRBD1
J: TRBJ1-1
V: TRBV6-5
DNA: TGTGCCAGCAGGGGGACAGGGTTGCATACTGAAGCTTTCTTT
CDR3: CASRGTGLHTEAFF

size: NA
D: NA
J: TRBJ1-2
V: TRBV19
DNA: TGTGCCAGTAGTCCAGGAAGGGGCTACACCTTC
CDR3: CASSPGRGYTF

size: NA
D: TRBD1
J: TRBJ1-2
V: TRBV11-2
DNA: TGTGCCAGCAGCAAGACCGGGACAGGGGTAGATGGCTACACCTTC
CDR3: CASSKTGTGVDGYTF

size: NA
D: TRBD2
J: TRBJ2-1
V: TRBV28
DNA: TGTGCCAGCAGTTTACCCCCTAGCGGCGGGTACAATGAGCAGTTCTTC
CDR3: CASSLPPSGGYNEQFF

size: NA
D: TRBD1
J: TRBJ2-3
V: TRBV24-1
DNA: TGTGCCACCAGTGATCCAGAGACAGGGTCAGATACGCAGTATTTT
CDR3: CATSDPETGSDTQYF

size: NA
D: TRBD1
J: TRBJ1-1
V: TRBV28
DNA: TGTGCCGCACACCTAGGACAGGGTGGAAAAGCTTTCTTT
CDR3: CAAHLGQGGKAFF

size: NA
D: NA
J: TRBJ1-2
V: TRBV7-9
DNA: TGTGCCAGCAGCTTAGCCCAGGGGAACTATGGCTACACCTTC
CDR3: CASSLAQGNYGYTF

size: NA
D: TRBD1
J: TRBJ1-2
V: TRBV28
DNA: TGTGCCAGCAGTACGCTCTGGAGGGACAGGGGGGGGAAGGGCTACACCTTC
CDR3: CASSTLWRDRGGKGYTF

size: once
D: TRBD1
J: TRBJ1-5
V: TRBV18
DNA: TGTGCCAGCTCACCCGGGACAGGGGGAAATCAGCCCCAGCATTTT
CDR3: CASSPGTGGNQPQHF